Below, one TCR beta chain is given with its context. TCRdb keeps only in-frame clones here, not all; method: immunoSEQ multiplex PCR. Of 34,000 or so clones in the sample, 81% were seen once. The sample belongs to a study of OX40 agonist ivuxolimab in advanced cancers. CDR3 size: 15 residues. Germline loops: CDR1 LGHNA, CDR2 YNFKEQ. V dropped 3 bases and J dropped 3 bases, with 15 bases sitting between them. The input for sequencing was CD4+ or CD8+ T cells sorted from blood, taken in a trial of the OX40 agonist ivuxolimab. This chain connects TRBV4-2 to TRBJ2-7; no clear D. This receptor was identified in an adult with an advanced solid tumor such as melanoma, head and neck, liver or kidney cancer. CDR3 in DNA: TGTGCCAGCAGCCAGAGAGACATCTCACGCTACGAGCAGTACTTC. Its translation: CASSQRDISRYEQYF.